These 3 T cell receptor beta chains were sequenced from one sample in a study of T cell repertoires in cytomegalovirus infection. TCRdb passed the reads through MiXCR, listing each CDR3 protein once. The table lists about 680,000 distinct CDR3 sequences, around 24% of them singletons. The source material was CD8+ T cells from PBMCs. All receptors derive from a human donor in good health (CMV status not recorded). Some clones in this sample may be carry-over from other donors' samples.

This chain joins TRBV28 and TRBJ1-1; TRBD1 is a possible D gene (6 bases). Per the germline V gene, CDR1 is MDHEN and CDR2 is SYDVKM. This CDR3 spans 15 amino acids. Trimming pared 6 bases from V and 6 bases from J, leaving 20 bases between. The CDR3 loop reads CASRIVGGSIAEAFF. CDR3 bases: TGTGCCAGCAGAATAGTGGGGGGCTCTATCGCTGAAGCTTTCTTT. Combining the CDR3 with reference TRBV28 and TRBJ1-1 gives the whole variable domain DVKVTQSSRYLVKRTGEKVFLECVQDMDHENMFWYRQDPGLGLRLIYFSYDVKMKEKGDIPEGYSVSREKKERFSLILESASTNQTSMYLCASRIVGGSIAEAFFGQGTRLTVV.

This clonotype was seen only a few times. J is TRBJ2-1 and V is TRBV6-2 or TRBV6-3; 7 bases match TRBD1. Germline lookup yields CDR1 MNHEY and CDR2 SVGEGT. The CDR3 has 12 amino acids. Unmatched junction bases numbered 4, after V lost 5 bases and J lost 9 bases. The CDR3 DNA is TGTGCCAGCAGTACAGGGGCAACTGAGCAGTTCTTC. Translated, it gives CASSTGATEQFF.

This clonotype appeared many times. CDR3 coding DNA: TGTGCCAGCAGCGGCAACTTAGGGTGGGGCTACACCTTC. Translation gives CASSGNLGWGYTF. The chain employs TRBV7-9 and TRBJ1-2; D remains ambiguous. Between the trimmed V and J ends, which lost 5 bases and 8 bases, there was a span of 15 bases. Germline values: CDR1 SEHNR, CDR2 FQNEAQ (reference sequence). This CDR3 contains 13 residues.